This T cell receptor (beta chain) originates from a study of graft-versus-host responses after intestinal transplantation. Study observations and caveats: Graft-donor T cell macrochimerism coincided with high graft-versus-host to host-versus-graft clonal ratios in allografts. Early HvG declines after transplant were associated with peak circulating GvH clone levels.

Assay: immunoSEQ multiplex PCR; the TCRdb copy retains only in-frame clones and omits some. Of about 110,000 clones in the sample, 85% to 95% are singletons; the top ten hold approximately 1%. A note on this clone: Its target is unknown.

The trim removed 1 base at V and 7 bases at J, leaving 16 bases unmatched. Germline CDR1 MGHRA, CDR2 YSYEKL. The CDR3 totals 19 residues. This rearrangement joins TRBV4-1 to TRBJ2-5; 12 nucleotides line up with TRBD2. Sequences were derived from unstimulated CD8+ T cells sorted from spleen or lymph node cells, sampled before transplant. The clonotype comes from a human donor who was the organ donor for an intestinal transplant. This chain's CDR3 is CASSQGLLAGGPTVGTQYF. DNA for the CDR3: TGCGCCAGCAGCCAAGGGTTACTAGCGGGAGGCCCCACGGTTGGGACCCAGTACTTC.